This T cell receptor beta chain was retrieved from a study of T cell responses to AZD1222 COVID-19 vaccine. Study-level background: Combined were second doses at about 4 or about 12 weeks. Overall study findings and caveats: Spike was spanned by vaccine-associated CD4 TCRs, with dominance at 160-218 and 743-854. Two doses of AZD1222 preceded a rise in Spike-specific TCR breadth and depth. Baseline seropositivity characterized only a handful of AZD1222 recipients.

TCRdb keeps only in-frame clones here, not all; method: immunoSEQ multiplex PCR. This sample has some 180,000 clones, with about 92% found just once. The germline gives CDR1 MDHEN, CDR2 SYDVKM. The CDR3 consists of 16 residues. With 4 bases removed from V and 4 bases from J, the gap between germline ends came to 19 bases. In regard to this clone: The antigen remains undetermined.

The sequencing used peripheral blood, collected on day 0 of AZD1222 vaccination. This chain joins TRBV28 and TRBJ1-2; D ambiguous. This clonotype was obtained from an adult in good health. DNA for the CDR3: TGTGCCAGCAGTTCCCCGACACAAACCCGGGCCTATGGCTACACCTTC. As protein: CASSSPTQTRAYGYTF.